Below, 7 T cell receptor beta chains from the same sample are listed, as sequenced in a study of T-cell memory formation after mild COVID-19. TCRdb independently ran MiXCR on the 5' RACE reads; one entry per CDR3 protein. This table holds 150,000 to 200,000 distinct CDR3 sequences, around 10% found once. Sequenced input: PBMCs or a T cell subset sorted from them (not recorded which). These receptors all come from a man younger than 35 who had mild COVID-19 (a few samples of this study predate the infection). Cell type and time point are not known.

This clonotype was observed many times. The DNA for the CDR3 is TGTGCCAGCAGCTTGGCCGCGCAAAACTATGGCTACACCTTC. Its protein product is CASSLAAQNYGYTF. This chain connects TRBV5-5 to TRBJ1-2; no clear D gene. Per the germline V gene, CDR1 is SGHKS and CDR2 is YYEKEE (reference sequence). The CDR3 runs 14 residues. V lost 0 bases to trimming and J lost 2 bases, with 8 bases between them.

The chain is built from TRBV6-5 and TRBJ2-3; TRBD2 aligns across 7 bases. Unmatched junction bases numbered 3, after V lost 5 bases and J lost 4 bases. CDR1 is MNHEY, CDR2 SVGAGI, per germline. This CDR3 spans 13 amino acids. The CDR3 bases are TGTGCCAGCAGTCCGGCGGGGGCAGATACGCAGTATTTT. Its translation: CASSPAGADTQYF.

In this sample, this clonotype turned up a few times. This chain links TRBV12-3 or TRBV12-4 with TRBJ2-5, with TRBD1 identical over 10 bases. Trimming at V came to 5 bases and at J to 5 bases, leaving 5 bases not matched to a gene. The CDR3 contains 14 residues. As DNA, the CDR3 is TGTGCCAGCAGTGGGACAGGGGTTCTCGAGACCCAGTACTTC. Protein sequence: CASSGTGVLETQYF.

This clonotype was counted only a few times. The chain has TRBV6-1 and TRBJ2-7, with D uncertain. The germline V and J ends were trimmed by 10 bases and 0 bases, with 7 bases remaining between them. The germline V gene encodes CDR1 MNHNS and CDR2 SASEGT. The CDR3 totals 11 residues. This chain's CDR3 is CATTSSYEQYV. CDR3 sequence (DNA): TGTGCCACAACTTCCTCCTACGAGCAGTACGTC.

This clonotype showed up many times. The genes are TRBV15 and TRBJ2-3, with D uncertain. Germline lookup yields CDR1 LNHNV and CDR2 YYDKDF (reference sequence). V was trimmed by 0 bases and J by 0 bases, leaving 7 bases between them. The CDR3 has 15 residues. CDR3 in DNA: TGTGCCACCAGCAGAGACGGCGAAAGCACAGATACGCAGTATTTT. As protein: CATSRDGESTDTQYF.

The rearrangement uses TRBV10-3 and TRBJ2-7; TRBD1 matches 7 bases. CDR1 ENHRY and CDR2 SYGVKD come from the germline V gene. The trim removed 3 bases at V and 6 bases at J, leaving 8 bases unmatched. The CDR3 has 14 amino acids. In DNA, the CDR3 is TGTGCCATCAGTGACCTCAAACAGGGGTCCGAGCAGTACGTC. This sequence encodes CAISDLKQGSEQYV.

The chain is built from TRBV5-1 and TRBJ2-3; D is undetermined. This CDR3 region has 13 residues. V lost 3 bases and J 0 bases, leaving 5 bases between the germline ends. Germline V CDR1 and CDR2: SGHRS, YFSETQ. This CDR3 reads CASSSTSTDTQYF. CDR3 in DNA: TGCGCCAGCAGCTCGACTAGCACAGATACGCAGTATTTT.